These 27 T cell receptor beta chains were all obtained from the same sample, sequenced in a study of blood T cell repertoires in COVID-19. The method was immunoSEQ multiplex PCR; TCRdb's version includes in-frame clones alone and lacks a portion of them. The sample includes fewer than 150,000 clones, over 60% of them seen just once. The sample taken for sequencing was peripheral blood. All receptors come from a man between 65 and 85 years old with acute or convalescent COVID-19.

CDR3 in DNA: TGTGCCAGCAGTTACCAGGGGCCGGCAAACACTGAAGCTTTCTTT. This translates into CASSYQGPANTEAFF. The chain carries TRBV6-6 and TRBJ1-1, with D maybe TRBD1 (6 bases). Germline CDR1 is MNHNY and CDR2 is SVGAGI (reference sequence). The V gene lost 2 bases and the J gene lost 2 bases, with 12 bases spanning the gap. The CDR3 is 15 residues long.

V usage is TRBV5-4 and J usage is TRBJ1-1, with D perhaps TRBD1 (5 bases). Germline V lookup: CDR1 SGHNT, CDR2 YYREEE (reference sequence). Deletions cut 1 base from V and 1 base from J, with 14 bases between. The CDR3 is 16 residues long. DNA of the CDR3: TGTGCCAGCAGCTTGTCCAGGGAAAAAGCGAACACTGAAGCTTTCTTT. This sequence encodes CASSLSREKANTEAFF.

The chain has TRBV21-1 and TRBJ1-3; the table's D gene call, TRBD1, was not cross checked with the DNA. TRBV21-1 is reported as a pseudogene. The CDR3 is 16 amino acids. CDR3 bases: TGTGCCAGCAGCAAAGACAGGGTCGAATTTGGAAACACCATATATTTT. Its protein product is CASSKDRVEFGNTIYF.

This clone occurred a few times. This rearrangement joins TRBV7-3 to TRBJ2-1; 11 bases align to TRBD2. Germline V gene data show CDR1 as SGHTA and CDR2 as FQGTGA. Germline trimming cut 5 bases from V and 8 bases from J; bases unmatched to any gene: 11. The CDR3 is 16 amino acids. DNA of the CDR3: TGTGCCAGCAGCCTCGAACCACTAGCGGGAGACTATGAGCAGTTCTTC. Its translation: CASSLEPLAGDYEQFF. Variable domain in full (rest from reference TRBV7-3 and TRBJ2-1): GAGVSQTPSNKVTEKGKYVELRCDPISGHTALYWYRQSLGQGPEFLIYFQGTGAADDSGLPNDRFFAVRPEGSVSTLKIQRTERGDSAVYLCASSLEPLAGDYEQFFGPGTRLTVL.

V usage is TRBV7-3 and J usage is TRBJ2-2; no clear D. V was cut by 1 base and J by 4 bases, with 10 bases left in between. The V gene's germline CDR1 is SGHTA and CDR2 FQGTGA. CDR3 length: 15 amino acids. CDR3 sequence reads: CASSLNPGVTGELFF. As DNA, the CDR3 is TGTGCCAGCAGCTTAAACCCCGGAGTCACCGGGGAGCTGTTTTTT.

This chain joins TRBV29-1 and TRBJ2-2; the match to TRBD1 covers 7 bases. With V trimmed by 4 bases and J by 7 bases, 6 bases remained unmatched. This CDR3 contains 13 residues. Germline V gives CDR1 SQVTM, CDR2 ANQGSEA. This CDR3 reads CSVGTGANGELFF. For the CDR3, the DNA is TGCAGCGTTGGAACAGGGGCCAACGGGGAGCTGTTTTTT.

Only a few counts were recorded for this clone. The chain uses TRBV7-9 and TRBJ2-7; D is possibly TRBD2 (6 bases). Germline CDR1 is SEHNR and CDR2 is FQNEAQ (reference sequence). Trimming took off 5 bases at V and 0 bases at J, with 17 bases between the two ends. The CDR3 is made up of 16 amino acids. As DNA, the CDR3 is TGTGCCAGCAGCCCCCCGACCTACGGGAGCTCCTACGAGCAGTACTTC. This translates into CASSPPTYGSSYEQYF.

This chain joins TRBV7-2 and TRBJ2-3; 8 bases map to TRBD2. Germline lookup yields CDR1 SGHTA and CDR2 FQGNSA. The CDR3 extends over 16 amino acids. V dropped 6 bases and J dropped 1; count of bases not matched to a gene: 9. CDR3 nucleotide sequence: TGTGCCAGCAGACGCACCTTAGCGGGACGCACAGATACGCAGTATTTT. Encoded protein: CASRRTLAGRTDTQYF.

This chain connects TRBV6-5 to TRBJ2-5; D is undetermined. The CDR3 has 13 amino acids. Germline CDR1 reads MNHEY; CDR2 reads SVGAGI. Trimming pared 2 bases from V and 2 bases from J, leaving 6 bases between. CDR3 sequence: CASSYRSQETQYF. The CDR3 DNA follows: TGTGCCAGCAGTTACAGGAGTCAAGAGACCCAGTACTTC.

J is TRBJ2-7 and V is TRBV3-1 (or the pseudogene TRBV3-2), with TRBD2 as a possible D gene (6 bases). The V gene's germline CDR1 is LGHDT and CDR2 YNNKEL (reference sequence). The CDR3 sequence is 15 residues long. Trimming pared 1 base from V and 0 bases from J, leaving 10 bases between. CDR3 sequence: CASSQVQDYSYEQYF. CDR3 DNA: TGTGCCAGCAGCCAAGTGCAGGACTACTCCTACGAGCAGTACTTC.

The CDR3 here is CASSPSGSSSYNEQFF. The CDR3 DNA follows: TGTGCCAGCAGCCCCAGCGGGTCTAGCTCCTACAATGAGCAGTTCTTC. V usage is TRBV5-4 and J usage is TRBJ2-1; D may be TRBD2 (6 bases). V was pared by 4 bases and J by 0 bases, with 14 bases between. This CDR3 comprises 16 residues. The germline V gene has CDR1 SGHNT and CDR2 YYREEE (reference sequence).

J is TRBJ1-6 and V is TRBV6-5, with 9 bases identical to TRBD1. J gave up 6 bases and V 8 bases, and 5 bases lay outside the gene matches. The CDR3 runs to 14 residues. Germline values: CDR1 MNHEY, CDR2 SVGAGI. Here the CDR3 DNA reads TGTGCCAGCGTACCGGGACAGGGTAATTCACCCCTCCACTTT. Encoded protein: CASVPGQGNSPLHF.

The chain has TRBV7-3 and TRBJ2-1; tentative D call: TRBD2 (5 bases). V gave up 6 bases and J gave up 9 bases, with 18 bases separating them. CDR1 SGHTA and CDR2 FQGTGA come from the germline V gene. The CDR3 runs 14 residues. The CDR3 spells CASSQDYGYAEQFF. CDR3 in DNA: TGTGCCAGCAGTCAAGACTACGGGTATGCTGAGCAGTTCTTC.

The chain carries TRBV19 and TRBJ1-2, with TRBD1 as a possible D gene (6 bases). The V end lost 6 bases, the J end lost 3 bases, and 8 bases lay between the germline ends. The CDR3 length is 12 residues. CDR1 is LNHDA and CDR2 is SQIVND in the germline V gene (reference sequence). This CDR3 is CASSRQDYGYTF. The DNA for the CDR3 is TGTGCCAGTAGCCGACAGGACTATGGCTACACCTTC.

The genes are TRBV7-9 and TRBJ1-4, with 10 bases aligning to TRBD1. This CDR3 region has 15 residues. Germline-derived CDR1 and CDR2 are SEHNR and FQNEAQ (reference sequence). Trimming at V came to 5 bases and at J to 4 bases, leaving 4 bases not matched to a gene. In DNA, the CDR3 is TGTGCCAGCAGCCGCGGACAGGGGGGTAATGAAAAACTGTTTTTT. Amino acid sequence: CASSRGQGGNEKLFF.

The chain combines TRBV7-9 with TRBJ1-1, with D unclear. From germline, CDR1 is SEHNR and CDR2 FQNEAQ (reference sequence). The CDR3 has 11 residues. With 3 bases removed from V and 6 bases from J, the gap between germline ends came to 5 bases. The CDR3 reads CASSFYAEAFF. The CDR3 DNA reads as TGTGCCAGCAGCTTCTACGCTGAAGCTTTCTTT. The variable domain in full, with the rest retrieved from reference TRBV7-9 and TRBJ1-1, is DTGVSQNPRHKITKRGQNVTFRCDPISEHNRLYWYRQTLGQGPEFLTYFQNEAQLEKSRLLSDRFSAERPKGSFSTLEIQRTEQGDSAMYLCASSFYAEAFFGQGTRLTVV.

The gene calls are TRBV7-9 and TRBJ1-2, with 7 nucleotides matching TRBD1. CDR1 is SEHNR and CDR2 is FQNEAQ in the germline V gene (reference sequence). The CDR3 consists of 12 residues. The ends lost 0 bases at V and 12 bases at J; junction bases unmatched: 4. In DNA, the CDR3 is TGTGCCAGCAGCTTAGCCACAGGGGATAACACCTTC. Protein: CASSLATGDNTF.

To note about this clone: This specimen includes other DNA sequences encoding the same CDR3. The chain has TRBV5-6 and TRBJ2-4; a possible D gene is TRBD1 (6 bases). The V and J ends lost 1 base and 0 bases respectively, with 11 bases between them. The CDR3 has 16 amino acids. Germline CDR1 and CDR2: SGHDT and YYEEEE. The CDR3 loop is CASSLQGMEAKNIQYF. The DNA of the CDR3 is TGTGCCAGCAGCTTGCAGGGGATGGAAGCCAAAAACATTCAGTACTTC. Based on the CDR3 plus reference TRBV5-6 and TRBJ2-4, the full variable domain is DAGVTQSPTHLIKTRGQQVTLRCSPKSGHDTVSWYQQALGQGPQFIFQYYEEEERQRGNFPDRFSGHQFPNYSSELNVNALLLGDSALYLCASSLQGMEAKNIQYFGAGTRLSVL.

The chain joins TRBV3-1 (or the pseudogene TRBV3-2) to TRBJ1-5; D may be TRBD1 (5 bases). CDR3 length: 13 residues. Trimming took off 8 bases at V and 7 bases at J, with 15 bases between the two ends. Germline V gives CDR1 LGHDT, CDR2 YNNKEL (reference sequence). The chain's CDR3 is CASPGGGIQPQHF. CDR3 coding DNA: TGTGCCAGCCCCGGGGGTGGGATACAGCCCCAGCATTTT.

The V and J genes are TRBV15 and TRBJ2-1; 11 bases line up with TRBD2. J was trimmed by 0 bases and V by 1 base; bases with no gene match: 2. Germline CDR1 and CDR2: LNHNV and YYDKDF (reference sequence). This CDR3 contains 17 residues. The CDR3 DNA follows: TGTGCCACCAGCAGAGGGGGGACTAGCGGCTCCTACAATGAGCAGTTCTTC. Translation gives CATSRGGTSGSYNEQFF.

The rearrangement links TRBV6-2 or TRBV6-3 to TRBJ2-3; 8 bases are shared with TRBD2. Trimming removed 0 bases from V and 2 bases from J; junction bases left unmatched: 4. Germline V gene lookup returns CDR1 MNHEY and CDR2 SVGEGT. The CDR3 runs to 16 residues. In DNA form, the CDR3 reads TGTGCCAGCAGTTACTCGTGGCGGGGGGCCACAGATACGCAGTATTTT. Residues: CASSYSWRGATDTQYF.

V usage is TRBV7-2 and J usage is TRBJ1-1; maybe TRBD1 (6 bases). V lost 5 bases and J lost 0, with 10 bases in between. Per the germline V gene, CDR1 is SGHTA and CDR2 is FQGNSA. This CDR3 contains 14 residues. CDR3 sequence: CASSPGQMNTEAFF. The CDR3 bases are TGTGCCAGCAGCCCAGGACAGATGAACACTGAAGCTTTCTTT.

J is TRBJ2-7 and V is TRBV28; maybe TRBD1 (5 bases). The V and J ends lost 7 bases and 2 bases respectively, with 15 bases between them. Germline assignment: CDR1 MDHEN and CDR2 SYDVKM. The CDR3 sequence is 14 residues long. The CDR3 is CASTPLTGPYEQYF. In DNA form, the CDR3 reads TGTGCCAGCACCCCCCTTACAGGTCCCTACGAGCAGTACTTC.

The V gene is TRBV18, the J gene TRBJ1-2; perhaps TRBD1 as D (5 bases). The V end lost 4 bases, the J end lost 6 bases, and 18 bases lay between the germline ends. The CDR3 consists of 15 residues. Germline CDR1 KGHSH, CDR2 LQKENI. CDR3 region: CASSLIQGLSHGYTF. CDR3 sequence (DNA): TGTGCCAGCTCACTCATCCAGGGTCTATCGCATGGCTACACCTTC.

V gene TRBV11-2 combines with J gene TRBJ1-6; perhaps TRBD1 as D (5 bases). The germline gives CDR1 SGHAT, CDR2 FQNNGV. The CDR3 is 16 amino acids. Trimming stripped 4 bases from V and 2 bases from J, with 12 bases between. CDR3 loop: CASSSGLRTYNSPLHF. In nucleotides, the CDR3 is TGTGCCAGCAGCTCGGGACTTCGGACCTATAATTCACCCCTCCACTTT. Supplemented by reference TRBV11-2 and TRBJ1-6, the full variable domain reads EAGVAQSPRYKIIEKRQSVAFWCNPISGHATLYWYQQILGQGPKLLIQFQNNGVVDDSQLPKDRFSAERLKGVDSTLKIQPAKLEDSAVYLCASSSGLRTYNSPLHFGNGTRLTVT.

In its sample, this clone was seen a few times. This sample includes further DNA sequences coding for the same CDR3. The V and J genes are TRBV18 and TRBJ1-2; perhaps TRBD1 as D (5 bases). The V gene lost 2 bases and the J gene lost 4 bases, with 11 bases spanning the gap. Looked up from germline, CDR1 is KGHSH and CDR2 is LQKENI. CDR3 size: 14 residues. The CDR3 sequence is CASSPSGGGYGYTF. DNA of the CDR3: TGTGCCAGCTCACCATCGGGGGGGGGCTATGGCTACACCTTC.

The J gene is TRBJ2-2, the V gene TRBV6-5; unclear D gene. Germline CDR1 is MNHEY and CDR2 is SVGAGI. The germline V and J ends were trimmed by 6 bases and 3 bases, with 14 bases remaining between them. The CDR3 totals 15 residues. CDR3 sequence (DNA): TGTGCCAGCAGAACCACGACGGGTTACACCGGGGAGCTGTTTTTT. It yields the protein CASRTTTGYTGELFF.